This entry concerns a single TCR beta chain. Its antigen is still unknown. Caucasian, healthy and from Russia, the donors were aged between about 6 and 90. The sample originates from a study of blood T cells in healthy people across ages. The study, taken as a whole, reports: Estimates of total diversity, which came from one million sequenced T cells, were considered to be underestimates. Older age coincided with a roughly linear decline in TCR beta diversity per million T cells.

For the second PCR, which ran for about 6 to 11 cycles, a sample-barcoded 5' primer and a J-beta primer mix were used. TCRdb called the 5' RACE reads again in MiXCR, with one record for every CDR3 protein. The sample has about 1,800,000 distinct CDR3 sequences; 28% are singletons. The CDR3 is made up of 13 amino acids. V shed 0 bases and J shed 6 bases, with 9 bases lying between them. The germline CDR1 and CDR2 sequences are WSHSY and SAAADI. Source material: blood. The chain carries TRBV10-2 and TRBJ2-7, with D possibly matching TRBD1 (5 bases). The sequence came from a woman in her twenties or thirties in good health. The CDR3 sequence: CASSESAGPEQYF. Here the CDR3 DNA reads TGCGCCAGCAGTGAGTCCGCAGGGCCCGAGCAGTACTTC.